The 13 T cell receptor beta chains reported below all come from one sample, sequenced in a study of response to subunit inactivated influenza vaccine. TCRdb passed the RT-PCR reads through MiXCR, listing each CDR3 protein once. The sample yields 500,000 or so distinct CDR3 sequences, approximately 11% seen once. The sample in question was PBMCs from blood, obtained more than 35 days after vaccination. The receptors originated from a man aged 45-65 years who received an inactivated influenza vaccine.

The chain links TRBV5-1 to TRBJ2-7; either TRBD1 or TRBD2 may supply D (5 bases each). Trimming took 2 bases from V and 3 from J, leaving 15 bases between them. Germline CDR1 is SGHRS and CDR2 is YFSETQ. The CDR3 is made up of 15 amino acids. Here the CDR3 reads CASSFRDGYFYEQYF. The CDR3 region has the DNA TGCGCCAGCAGCTTCCGGGACGGCTACTTCTACGAGCAGTACTTC.

There are a few counts of this clonotype. This chain links TRBV20-1 with TRBJ2-7, with TRBD2 matching 8 bases. In germline, CDR1 is DFQATT, CDR2 SNEGSKA (reference sequence). Trimming took 0 bases from V and 4 from J; bases not matched to a gene: 11. The CDR3 sequence is 16 residues long. The CDR3 coding sequence is TGCAGTGCTAGAGATGGGGGACGGACTAGCAGTTACGAGCAGTACTTC. As protein: CSARDGGRTSSYEQYF.

In its sample, this clonotype was seen a few times. The chain uses TRBV2 and TRBJ1-6, with D tentatively TRBD1 (6 bases). Germline-derived CDR1 and CDR2 are SNHLY and FYNNEI. The V end lost 8 bases, the J end lost 0 bases, and 11 bases lay between the germline ends. The CDR3 is 15 residues long. The CDR3 DNA reads TGTGCCAGCCTACTACAGGGCTCCTATAATTCACCCCTCCACTTT. Its translation: CASLLQGSYNSPLHF. The full variable domain, in which reference TRBV2 and TRBJ1-6 provide the parts outside the CDR3, is EPEVTQTPSHQVTQMGQEVILRCVPISNHLYFYWYRQILGQKVEFLVSFYNNEISEKSEIFDDQFSVERPDGSNFTLKIRSTKLEDSAMYFCASLLQGSYNSPLHFGNGTRLTVT.

This clonotype turned up a few times. The chain uses TRBV4-1 and TRBJ1-6; 9 nucleotides agree with TRBD1. Germline-derived CDR1 and CDR2 are MGHRA and YSYEKL. CDR3 length equals 15 residues. V was pared by 3 bases and J by 10 bases, with 7 bases of the junction left unmatched. This CDR3 is CASSHPGQGSSPLHF. The CDR3 DNA is TGCGCCAGCAGCCATCCGGGACAGGGAAGCTCACCCCTCCACTTT.

The CDR3, as DNA: TGTGCCAGCAGCTTAGCCCGCGGGGACGAGCAGTACTTC. Protein sequence: CASSLARGDEQYF. The genes are TRBV11-2 and TRBJ2-7; TRBD2 might be the D (6 bases). Germline CDR1 SGHAT, CDR2 FQNNGV. This CDR3 region has 13 residues. Trimming took off 1 base at V and 5 bases at J, with 9 bases between the two ends.

This clonotype has at least ten counts. This sequence joins TRBV7-9 and TRBJ2-7; D could derive from TRBD1 or TRBD2 (7 bases each). Germline-derived CDR1 and CDR2 are SEHNR and FQNEAQ (reference sequence). CDR3 size: 16 residues. V was trimmed by 4 bases and J by 4 bases, leaving 20 bases between them. CDR3 region: CASSSPAGRGRYEQYF. DNA of the CDR3: TGTGCCAGCAGCTCCCCAGCTGGGAGGGGGCGATACGAGCAGTACTTC.

This clonotype came up once. The V call is TRBV3-1, the J call TRBJ2-7; the match to TRBD2 covers 12 bases. The CDR3 loop spans 18 amino acids. The V segment lost 4 bases and the J segment 3 bases; nucleotides outside the gene matches: 13. The V gene's germline CDR1 is LGHDT and CDR2 YNNKEL (reference sequence). The CDR3 protein is CASSPAGHRLAGVYEQYF. The CDR3 DNA is TGTGCCAGCAGCCCTGCGGGACATAGACTAGCGGGAGTCTACGAGCAGTACTTC.

J is TRBJ2-7 and V is TRBV4-2; TRBD1 might be the D (6 bases). The V gene's germline CDR1 is LGHNA and CDR2 YNFKEQ. The CDR3 consists of 13 residues. Trimming stripped 4 bases from V and 3 bases from J, with 10 bases between. The CDR3 nucleotides read TGTGCCAGCAGCCCTTCGGACAGCTACGAGCAGTACTTC. This translates into CASSPSDSYEQYF.

The chain is built from TRBV10-2 and TRBJ1-4; D ambiguous. The V end lost 5 bases, the J end lost 0 bases, and 25 bases lay between the germline ends. Germline V gene data show CDR1 as WSHSY and CDR2 as SAAADI. The CDR3 has 20 residues. CDR3 protein: CASSQRVLSPRYTTNEKLFF. Here the CDR3 DNA reads TGCGCCAGCAGTCAAAGGGTCTTAAGCCCACGTTACACAACTAATGAAAAACTGTTTTTT.

Points on this clonotype: This may arise from a read error, as a much more abundant clone is one base away. This chain uses TRBV27 with TRBJ1-3; maybe TRBD1 (5 bases). Trimming pared 6 bases from V and 0 bases from J, leaving 9 bases between. The germline CDR1 and CDR2 sequences are MNHEY and SMNVEV (reference sequence). This CDR3 is built from 14 residues. Here the CDR3 reads CASRWGFSGNTIYF. The CDR3 bases are TGTGCCAGCAGGTGGGGGTTCTCTGGAAACACCATATATTTT.

There are a few counts of this clonotype. The chain carries TRBV21-1 and TRBJ2-7; the table's D call, TRBD2, has no DNA check behind it. TRBV21-1 is noted as a pseudogene. The CDR3 has 14 residues. In DNA form, the CDR3 reads TGTGCCACTAGGGACTATCTAAGAACCTACGAGCAGTACTTC. It encodes CATRDYLRTYEQYF.

The chain has TRBV20-1 and TRBJ2-5, with D possibly TRBD2 on 6 matching bases. V lost 6 bases to trimming and J lost 5 bases, with 10 bases between them. The CDR3 contains 11 residues. Germline CDR1 and CDR2: DFQATT and SNEGSKA (reference sequence). The CDR3 loop is CSAIGGETQYF. The CDR3 nucleotides read TGCAGTGCAATCGGAGGGGAGACCCAGTACTTC.

This clonotype has ten or more counts. The chain links TRBV29-1 to TRBJ1-1; 8 nucleotides align to TRBD1. Germline V lookup: CDR1 SQVTM, CDR2 ANQGSEA. The CDR3 loop spans 12 amino acids. J lost 4 bases, V lost 7 bases, and 5 bases had no gene match. DNA for the CDR3: TGCAGCGGGACAGGGCATTTCACTGAAGCTTTCTTT. It codes for CSGTGHFTEAFF. Full variable domain (rest looked up from reference TRBV29-1 and TRBJ1-1): SAVISQKPSRDICQRGTSLTIQCQVDSQVTMMFWYRQQPGQSLTLIATANQGSEATYESGFVIDKFPISRPNLTFSTLTVSNMSPEDSSIYLCSGTGHFTEAFFGQGTRLTVV.